This entry lists 20 T cell receptor beta chains sequenced from one sample in a study of T cell repertoires in cytomegalovirus infection. TCRdb recomputed calls from the reads with MiXCR, one row per CDR3 protein. The table lists around 500,000 distinct CDR3 sequences, approximately 46% of them singletons. These TCRs' antigens remain unknown. This specimen was cultured PBMCs, taken from culture after CMV antigen stimulation. Source of these receptors: a human donor in good health (CMV status not recorded). Some clones in this sample may be carry-over from other donors' samples.

This clonotype has only a few counts. The gene calls are TRBV7-2 and TRBJ1-4; perhaps TRBD1 as D (5 bases). Trimming stripped 5 bases from V and 6 bases from J, with 22 bases between. Germline-derived CDR1 and CDR2 are SGHTA and FQGNSA. The CDR3 length is 17 residues. DNA of the CDR3: TGTGCCAGCAGCCCCATGTTGCTCGGGGCGAGGGATGAAAAACTGTTTTTT. Amino acids: CASSPMLLGARDEKLFF.

The DNA of the CDR3 is TGTGCCAGCAGGAACAGGGGGGGCTATAATTCACCCCTCCACTTT. It translates to CASRNRGGYNSPLHF. The V gene is TRBV6-1, the J gene TRBJ1-6; 8 nucleotides align to TRBD1. This CDR3 region has 15 residues. V lost 6 bases, J lost 3 bases, and 4 bases stayed unmatched. Germline CDR1 reads MNHNS; CDR2 reads SASEGT.

The rearrangement joins TRBV7-2 to TRBJ2-1; tentative D call: TRBD2 (5 bases). Trimming left V 1 base short and J 8 bases short, with 18 bases between. The germline CDR1 and CDR2 sequences are SGHTA and FQGNSA. The CDR3 spans 16 residues. As DNA, the CDR3 is TGTGCCAGCAGCTTAGGCGGGTTCTTCGCGATATATGAGCAGTTCTTC. Translation: CASSLGGFFAIYEQFF. The full variable domain, with the rest looked up from reference TRBV7-2 and TRBJ2-1, is GAGVSQSPSNKVTEKGKDVELRCDPISGHTALYWYRQSLGQGLEFLIYFQGNSAPDKSGLPSDRFSAERTGGSVSTLTIQRTQQEDSAVYLCASSLGGFFAIYEQFFGPGTRLTVL.

The chain recombines TRBV6-2 or TRBV6-3 with TRBJ2-1, with TRBD2 identical over 12 bases. V gave up 6 bases and J gave up 5 bases; unmatched junction bases: 8. The germline CDR1 and CDR2 sequences are MNHEY and SVGEGT. The CDR3 consists of 16 residues. The CDR3 region is CASSPSTSGRDNEQFF. CDR3 nucleotides: TGTGCCAGCAGCCCCTCGACTAGCGGGAGAGACAATGAGCAGTTCTTC.

This chain links TRBV2 with TRBJ2-5, with TRBD1 as a possible D gene (5 bases). V was clipped by 4 bases and J by 3 bases, with 12 bases between them. CDR3 length: 14 residues. The germline V gene encodes CDR1 SNHLY and CDR2 FYNNEI. CDR3 sequence reads: CASSGQGIEETQYF. CDR3 coding DNA: TGTGCCAGCAGTGGGCAGGGAATAGAAGAGACCCAGTACTTC.

The chain combines TRBV5-1 with TRBJ1-2; 7 bases are a match to TRBD1. V trimming: 5 bases; J trimming: 3 bases; junction bases outside the gene matches: 7. Looked up from germline, CDR1 is SGHRS and CDR2 is YFSETQ. This CDR3 has 14 amino acids. This CDR3 is CASRLTGTDYGYTF. The CDR3 DNA is TGCGCCAGCAGACTAACCGGGACAGACTATGGCTACACCTTC.

J is TRBJ2-3 and V is TRBV10-3; D is ambiguous. Germline CDR1 is ENHRY and CDR2 is SYGVKD. The CDR3 sequence is 14 residues long. Deletions cut 0 bases from V and 2 bases from J, with 6 bases between. CDR3 in amino acids: CAISESGPTDTQYF. The CDR3 DNA reads as TGTGCCATCAGTGAGTCCGGCCCCACAGATACGCAGTATTTT.

The chain couples TRBV4-1 to TRBJ1-6; D call uncertain. The ends were cut back, 3 bases at V and 7 bases at J, with 13 bases in the middle. Germline V gene sequence: CDR1 MGHRA, CDR2 YSYEKL. CDR3 length: 15 residues. DNA of the CDR3: TGCGCCAGCAGCCAGGCCCCGGGCATGAATTCACCCCTCCACTTT. It encodes CASSQAPGMNSPLHF.

The chain combines TRBV7-2 with TRBJ2-3, with D perhaps matching TRBD1 (6 bases). V was pared by 2 bases and J by 4 bases, with 10 bases between. Germline V gene sequence: CDR1 SGHTA, CDR2 FQGNSA. The CDR3 contains 14 residues. CDR3 sequence reads: CASSLIQGSDTQYF. The CDR3 DNA is TGTGCCAGCAGCTTAATACAGGGCTCAGATACGCAGTATTTT.

The CDR3 is CSAKVYSYNEQFF. For the CDR3, the DNA is TGCAGTGCTAAGGTTTACTCCTACAATGAGCAGTTCTTC. The chain employs TRBV20-1 and TRBJ2-1; D not certain. Trimming pared 4 bases from V and 0 bases from J, leaving 7 bases between. The CDR3 consists of 13 residues. Germline assignment: CDR1 DFQATT and CDR2 SNEGSKA (reference sequence).

This clonotype showed up just once. The CDR3 region has the DNA TGTGCCAGCAGGGGGAAGAACACTGAAGCTTTCTTT. Encoded protein: CASRGKNTEAFF. The gene calls are TRBV7-4 and TRBJ1-1; no firm D call. Germline V gene lookup returns CDR1 SGHVT and CDR2 SQSDAQ. V dropped 6 bases and J dropped 1 base, with 6 bases sitting between them. This CDR3 has 12 amino acids.

The V call is TRBV5-1, the J call TRBJ2-3; 11 bases fit TRBD2. The trim removed 3 bases at V and 4 bases at J, leaving 4 bases unmatched. CDR1 is SGHRS and CDR2 is YFSETQ in the germline V gene. The CDR3 covers 15 residues. The CDR3 is CASSYSGGAADTQYF. CDR3 nucleotide sequence: TGCGCCAGCAGCTATAGCGGGGGGGCTGCAGATACGCAGTATTTT.

The table lists this clonotype with a few counts. The CDR3: CASSSAGLITDTQYF. In nucleotides, the CDR3 is TGTGCCAGCAGCTCCGCGGGACTAATCACAGATACGCAGTATTTT. V is TRBV7-2 and J is TRBJ2-3, with 7 bases fitting TRBD2. This CDR3 comprises 15 residues. V lost 4 bases to trimming and J lost 2 bases; unmatched junction nucleotides: 6. Per germline, CDR1 SGHTA and CDR2 FQGNSA.

This clonotype was detected only a few times. V usage is TRBV12-3 or TRBV12-4 and J usage is TRBJ2-1; maybe TRBD2 (5 bases). Trimming cost V 6 bases and J 7 bases, with 19 bases left between them. CDR3 size: 15 residues. CDR3 coding DNA: TGTGCCAGCAGGAGCGCCCAACCGGGGTTAAATGAGCAGTTCTTC. This gives the protein CASRSAQPGLNEQFF.

The rearrangement joins TRBV3-1 to TRBJ2-3; TRBD2 might be the D (6 bases). Germline-derived CDR1 and CDR2 are LGHDT and YNNKEL (reference sequence). This CDR3 region has 15 residues. Trimming shortened V by 4 bases and J by 0 bases, and 11 bases separated the two germline ends. CDR3 sequence reads: CASSLGLSSTDTQYF. For the CDR3, the DNA is TGTGCCAGCAGCCTTGGACTATCGAGCACAGATACGCAGTATTTT.

This chain uses TRBV7-2 with TRBJ1-3; 7 bases match TRBD1. Trimming cost V 3 bases and J 4 bases; bases outside gene matches: 6. The CDR3 runs 15 residues. CDR1 SGHTA and CDR2 FQGNSA come from the germline V gene. The CDR3 here is CASSFFAQGGNTIYF. In nucleotides, the CDR3 is TGTGCCAGCAGCTTTTTTGCACAGGGGGGAAACACCATATATTTT.

This clonotype was seen a handful of times. The V gene is TRBV11-2, the J gene TRBJ2-3; 8 bases are a match to TRBD2. Germline-derived CDR1 and CDR2 are SGHAT and FQNNGV. The junction had 17 bases not matched to a gene; V was cut back by 3 bases and J by 9 bases. The CDR3 sequence is 17 residues long. DNA of the CDR3: TGTGCCAGCAGCTTTCCCTTTCGGGGACTAGTGGTTGACACGCAGTATTTT. It specifies CASSFPFRGLVVDTQYF.

V and J are TRBV12-3 or TRBV12-4 and TRBJ1-2; D perhaps matches TRBD1 (6 bases). The CDR3 sequence is 13 residues long. With 4 bases removed from V and 4 bases from J, the gap between germline ends came to 10 bases. This CDR3 reads CASSSQGTYGYTF. The CDR3, as DNA: TGTGCCAGCAGTTCCCAGGGGACCTATGGCTACACCTTC.

This clonotype has a handful of counts. The chain couples TRBV11-2 to TRBJ2-1, with D maybe TRBD1 (6 bases). This CDR3 is 16 amino acids long. V was pared by 0 bases and J by 4 bases, with 13 bases between. Germline V CDR1 and CDR2: SGHAT, FQNNGV. CDR3: CASSLEGAWEYNEQFF. The CDR3 DNA sequence: TGTGCCAGCAGCTTAGAGGGGGCATGGGAGTACAATGAGCAGTTCTTC.

The gene calls are TRBV27 and TRBJ1-1; perhaps TRBD1 as D (5 bases). V lost 6 bases, J lost 1 base, and 18 bases lay in between. This CDR3 spans 16 amino acids. Germline V gene lookup returns CDR1 MNHEY and CDR2 SMNVEV (reference sequence). The CDR3 here is CASSKTLRGPNTEAFF. CDR3 nucleotide sequence: TGTGCCAGCAGCAAAACACTCCGGGGCCCGAACACTGAAGCTTTCTTT.